The 3 T cell receptor beta chains below come from one sample, sequenced in a study of blood T cell repertoires in COVID-19. The data were produced by immunoSEQ multiplex PCR, yet TCRdb's version contains in-frame clones alone and is incomplete. The table records under 110,000 clones, 84% of them present only once. The sequencing sample was made of peripheral blood. The receptors shown here come from a woman aged 55-69 years with acute or convalescent COVID-19.

The J gene is TRBJ2-3, the V gene TRBV7-2; D possibly corresponds to TRBD2 (7 bases). V shed 1 base and J shed 3 bases, with 17 bases lying between them. The CDR3 covers 17 residues. In germline, CDR1 is SGHTA, CDR2 FQGNSA. The chain's CDR3 is CASSLGVWGGRTDTQYF. The CDR3 nucleotides are TGTGCCAGCAGCTTAGGGGTCTGGGGGGGGCGGACAGATACGCAGTATTTT.

The chain is built from TRBV5-1 and TRBJ1-3, with 10 bases aligning to TRBD1. CDR1 and CDR2 from the germline V gene are SGHRS and YFSETQ. J was trimmed by 0 bases and V by 2 bases; bases with no gene match: 2. CDR3 size: 16 residues. The CDR3 DNA follows: TGCGCCAGCAGCTTTGGGACAGGGGACTCTGGAAACACCATATATTTT. Translating it yields CASSFGTGDSGNTIYF.

J is TRBJ1-1 and V is TRBV19, with TRBD1 matching 9 bases. The CDR3 is 13 residues long. V lost 10 bases, J lost 4 bases, and 7 bases stayed unmatched. The V gene's germline CDR1 is LNHDA and CDR2 SQIVND (reference sequence). The CDR3 is CAIRTGESTEAFF. CDR3 DNA: TGTGCCATTCGGACAGGGGAGAGCACTGAAGCTTTCTTT.